Here is one T cell receptor (beta chain) with its context. Its target is unknown. The CDR3 is 14 residues long. In germline, CDR1 is SGHDN, CDR2 FVKESK. Trimming stripped 6 bases from V and 4 bases from J, with 14 bases between. The table came from immunoSEQ multiplex PCR; TCRdb's copy has only in-frame clones and leaves some out. The table records a few hundred thousand clones, 88% of them present only once. These data are taken from a study of Ad26.COV2.S vaccination and SARS-CoV-2 variants. General observations from the study: The analyses of TCR breadth and depth may have understated the size of total T cell responses. Relative to placebo recipients, vaccine recipients exhibited elevated spike-specific TCR breadth. Reports say spike-specific CD8+ and CD4+ T cell responses covered substantial breadth after vaccination.

Treatment reported: approximately 18 received Ad26.COV2.S at low or high dose, single or two shots; about 5 received placebo; per-sample allocation not given. The samples were gathered on day 63 after the first injection of vaccine or placebo. This adult donor, from Boston, was 18-55 years old. Sequences were derived from peripheral blood, sampled in a trial of Ad26.COV2.S vaccine versus placebo. The chain links TRBV14 to TRBJ2-3, with D hard to call. The TCR originated in a person aged 18-60 years who received the Ad26.COV2.S COVID-19 vaccine or a placebo. CDR3 amino acids: CASSLPGWADTQYF. CDR3 nucleotides: TGTGCCAGCAGTCTGCCCGGGTGGGCAGATACGCAGTATTTT.